This passage covers 3 T cell receptor beta chains from one sample sequenced in a study of blood T cell repertoires in COVID-19. TCRdb's copy holds only in-frame clones and misses some; the assay was immunoSEQ multiplex PCR. Here the sample spans under 100,000 clones, roughly 87% being singletons. The sequenced sample was peripheral blood. The receptor set was obtained from a male donor with acute or convalescent COVID-19.

The rearrangement uses TRBV7-2 and TRBJ1-1; a possible D gene is TRBD1 (6 bases). This CDR3 is built from 15 residues. Looked up from germline, CDR1 is SGHTA and CDR2 is FQGNSA. The V and J ends lost 1 base and 5 bases respectively, with 14 bases between them. CDR3 in amino acids: CASSLVWGGGTEAFF. The DNA of the CDR3 is TGTGCCAGCAGCTTAGTTTGGGGAGGGGGAACTGAAGCTTTCTTT.

The chain uses TRBV7-9 and TRBJ2-3; 7 nucleotides line up with TRBD1. Unmatched junction bases numbered 3, after V lost 9 bases and J lost 0 bases. Germline-derived CDR1 and CDR2 are SEHNR and FQNEAQ (reference sequence). The CDR3 covers 13 residues. The CDR3 DNA is TGTGCCAGAACGGGACAGAGCACAGATACGCAGTATTTT. Translation: CARTGQSTDTQYF.

The V and J genes are TRBV6-5 and TRBJ1-1; D is undetermined. The germline CDR1 and CDR2 sequences are MNHEY and SVGAGI. The CDR3 is 13 residues long. The ends were cut back, 2 bases at V and 5 bases at J, with 9 bases in the middle. CDR3 region: CASSYAGWTEAFF. CDR3 in DNA: TGTGCCAGCAGTTACGCGGGGTGGACTGAAGCTTTCTTT.